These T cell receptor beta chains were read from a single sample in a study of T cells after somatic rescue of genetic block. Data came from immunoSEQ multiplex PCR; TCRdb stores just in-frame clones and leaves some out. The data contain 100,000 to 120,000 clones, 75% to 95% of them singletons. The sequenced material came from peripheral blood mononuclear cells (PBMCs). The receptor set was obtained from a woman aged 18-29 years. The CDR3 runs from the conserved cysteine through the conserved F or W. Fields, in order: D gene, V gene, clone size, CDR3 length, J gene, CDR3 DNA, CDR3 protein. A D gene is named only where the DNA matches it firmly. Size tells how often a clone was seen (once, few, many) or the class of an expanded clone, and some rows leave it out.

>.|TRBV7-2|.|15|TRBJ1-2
TGTGCCAGCAGCTTAGCCCCAGGGAGTAACTATGGCTACACCTTC
CASSLAPGSNYGYTF
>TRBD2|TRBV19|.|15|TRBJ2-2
TGTGCCAGTAGTATGAGCGGGGGGCAAGGCGGGGAGCTGTTTTTT
CASSMSGGQGGELFF
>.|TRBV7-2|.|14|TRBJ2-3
TGTGCCAGCAGCCTCGACACCGGCCCAGATACGCAGTATTTT
CASSLDTGPDTQYF
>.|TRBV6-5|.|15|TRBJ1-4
TGTGCCAGCAGTTACGGCGGACAGATTAATGAAAAACTGTTTTTT
CASSYGGQINEKLFF
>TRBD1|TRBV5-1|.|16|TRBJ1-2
TGCGCCAGCAGCCCCGGGACAGGGAAGGAAAACTATGGCTACACCTTC
CASSPGTGKENYGYTF
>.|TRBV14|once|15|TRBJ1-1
TGTGCCAGCAGCCAAGAATGGGGAATGAACACTGAAGCTTTCTTT
CASSQEWGMNTEAFF
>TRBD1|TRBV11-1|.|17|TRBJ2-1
TGTGCCAGCACCCCAGGGGGCGTGGGAAGCTCCTACAATGAGCAGTTCTTC
CASTPGGVGSSYNEQFF
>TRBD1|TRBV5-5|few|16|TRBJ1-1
TGTGCCAGCAGCCCCGATTCGAGCAGGGGGCGAACTGAAGCTTTCTTT
CASSPDSSRGRTEAFF
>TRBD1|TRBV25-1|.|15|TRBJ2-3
TGTGCCAGCAGTGCCAGACAGGGGGACACAGATACGCAGTATTTT
CASSARQGDTDTQYF
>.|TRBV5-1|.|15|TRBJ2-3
TGCGCCAGCAGCTTGGTTGGAGGGCGAGCAGATACGCAGTATTTT
CASSLVGGRADTQYF
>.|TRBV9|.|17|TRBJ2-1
TGTGCCAGCAGCGTAGCTCCCATGGCCGGGGGCTACAATGAGCAGTTCTTC
CASSVAPMAGGYNEQFF
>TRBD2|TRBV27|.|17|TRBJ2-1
TGTGCCAGCAGCTACCGGGGATTGATAGCGGGGGACAATGAGCAGTTCTTC
CASSYRGLIAGDNEQFF
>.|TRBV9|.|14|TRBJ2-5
TGTGCCAGCAGCGTAGCTCACAGTGTGGAGACCCAGTACTTC
CASSVAHSVETQYF
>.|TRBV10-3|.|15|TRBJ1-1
TGTGCCATCAGTGAGTCGGGGACATCGAACACTGAAGCTTTCTTT
CAISESGTSNTEAFF
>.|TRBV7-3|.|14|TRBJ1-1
TGTGCCAGCAGCTTAAACAGCCTGAACACTGAAGCTTTCTTT
CASSLNSLNTEAFF
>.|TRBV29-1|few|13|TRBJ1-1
TGCAGCGTTGAGAGGCAGGGGAGCGCTGAAGCTTTCTTT
CSVERQGSAEAFF
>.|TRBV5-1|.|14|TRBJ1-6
TGCGCCAGCAGCGCCGGACAGAGTAATTCACCCCTCCACTTT
CASSAGQSNSPLHF
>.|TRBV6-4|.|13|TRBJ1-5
TGTGCCAGCAGTGTCAATAGCAATCAGCCCCAGCATTTT
CASSVNSNQPQHF
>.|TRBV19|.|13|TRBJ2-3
TGTGCCAGTAGTAGGGCAGGGCGAGATACGCAGTATTTT
CASSRAGRDTQYF
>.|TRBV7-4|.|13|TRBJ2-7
TGTGCCACCTTCCGACAGGCACCCTACGAGCAGTACTTC
CATFRQAPYEQYF
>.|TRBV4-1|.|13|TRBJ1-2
TGCGCCAGCAGCCAAGCACAGGGTCGCGGCTACACCTTC
CASSQAQGRGYTF
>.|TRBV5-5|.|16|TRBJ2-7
TGTGCCAGCAGCTTTGATCTGGCTAGCGACTCCTACGAGCAGTACTTC
CASSFDLASDSYEQYF
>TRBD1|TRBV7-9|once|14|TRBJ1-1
TGTGCCAGCACGGACAGGGGGCGAGACACTGAAGCTTTCTTT
CASTDRGRDTEAFF
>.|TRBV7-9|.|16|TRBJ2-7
TGTGCCAGCAGCCCCCCGGGAAGCTCCTTCACCTACGAGCAGTACTTC
CASSPPGSSFTYEQYF
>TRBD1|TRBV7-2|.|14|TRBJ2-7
TGTGCCAGCAGCTCCGGGACAGGGGGCGATGAGCAGTACTTC
CASSSGTGGDEQYF
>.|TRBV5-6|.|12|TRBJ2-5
TGTGCCAGCAGCTTGGAGGAGGAGACCCAGTACTTC
CASSLEEETQYF
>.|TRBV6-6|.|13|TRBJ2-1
TGTGCCAGCAGCCCACAGGTCTACAATGAGCAGTTCTTC
CASSPQVYNEQFF
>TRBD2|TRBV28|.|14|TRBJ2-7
TGTGCCAGCAGTTTGATTAGCGGGGTCTACGAGCAGTACTTC
CASSLISGVYEQYF
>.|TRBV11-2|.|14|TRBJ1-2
TGTGCCAGCAGCTTGGCACCTGTCGACTATGGCTACACCTTC
CASSLAPVDYGYTF
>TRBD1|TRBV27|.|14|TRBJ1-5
TGTGCCAGCAGCCTAACAGGGGGCAATCAGCCCCAGCATTTT
CASSLTGGNQPQHF
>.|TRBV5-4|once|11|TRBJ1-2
TGTGCCAGCAGCTTTGGGGGTGGCTACACCTTC
CASSFGGGYTF
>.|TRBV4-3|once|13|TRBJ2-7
TGCGCCAGCAGCCAAGACACCTCCTACGAGCAGTACTTC
CASSQDTSYEQYF
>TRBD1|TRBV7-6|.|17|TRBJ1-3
TGTGCCAGCACGGCAGGACAGGGGAGGACCTCTGGAAACACCATATATTTT
CASTAGQGRTSGNTIYF
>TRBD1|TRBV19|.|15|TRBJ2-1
TGTGCCAGTAGTATGGTGGGACAGGCTTACAATGAGCAGTTCTTC
CASSMVGQAYNEQFF
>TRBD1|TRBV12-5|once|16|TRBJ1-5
TGTGCTAGTGGTCCCCACCCCGACAGGGATTACCAGCCCCAGCATTTT
CASGPHPDRDYQPQHF
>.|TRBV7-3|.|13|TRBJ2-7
TGTGCCAGCGCAGGCCAGGGATCCTACGAGCAGTACTTC
CASAGQGSYEQYF
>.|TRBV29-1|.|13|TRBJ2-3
TGCAGCGTTGGGACAGAGGTCACAGATACGCAGTATTTT
CSVGTEVTDTQYF